Each of the 19 T cell receptor beta chains below was sequenced from the same sample in a study of Ad26.COV2.S vaccination and SARS-CoV-2 variants. Sample treatment: roughly 18 received Ad26.COV2.S at low or high dose, single or two shots; 5 received placebo; per-sample allocation not given. All samples were drawn on day 63, counting from the first vaccine or placebo injection. Here immunoSEQ multiplex PCR was the method, and the copy in TCRdb shows in-frame clones only, minus some. The table records 350,000 to 550,000 clones, 85% to 90% of them present only once. Here the sequenced sample was peripheral blood, taken in a trial of Ad26.COV2.S vaccine versus placebo. These receptors were obtained from a person between 18 and 59 years old who received the Ad26.COV2.S COVID-19 vaccine or a placebo.

This chain joins TRBV19 and TRBJ1-5; D possibly corresponds to TRBD1 (5 bases). CDR3 length: 15 amino acids. Germline-derived CDR1 and CDR2 are LNHDA and SQIVND (reference sequence). V was shortened by 3 bases and J by 6 bases, with 15 bases between the two germline ends. CDR3 in amino acids: CASSIHPGRGQPQHF. The DNA for the CDR3 is TGTGCCAGTAGTATTCACCCAGGGAGAGGTCAGCCCCAGCATTTT.

This clone appeared once. The J gene is TRBJ1-3, the V gene TRBV7-9; D is unclear. Trimming took off 2 bases at V and 2 bases at J, with 16 bases between the two ends. Germline-derived CDR1 and CDR2 are SEHNR and FQNEAQ (reference sequence). The CDR3 totals 17 residues. The CDR3, as DNA: TGTGCCAGCAGCTTACCCTGGGTCAGGAATCCTGGAAACACCATATATTTT. As protein: CASSLPWVRNPGNTIYF.

The V and J genes are TRBV7-2 and TRBJ1-1, with D perhaps matching TRBD1 (5 bases). Germline lookup yields CDR1 SGHTA and CDR2 FQGNSA. Trimming cost V 1 base and J 7 bases, with 10 bases left between them. The CDR3 extends over 13 amino acids. For the CDR3, the DNA is TGTGCCAGCAGCTTAGTGTCAGGGAGTGAAGCTTTCTTT. Protein product: CASSLVSGSEAFF.

The chain links TRBV11-3 to TRBJ2-7; 7 bases line up with TRBD1. This CDR3 region has 14 residues. The germline gives CDR1 SGHNT, CDR2 YENEEA. V lost 4 bases, J lost 6 bases, and 9 bases stayed unmatched. CDR3 nucleotide sequence: TGTGCCAGCAGCTCCGGGACAGCTCGGGGCGAGCAGTACTTC. It encodes CASSSGTARGEQYF.

This chain connects TRBV5-6 to TRBJ1-1, with 11 bases lining up with TRBD1. The ends lost 4 bases at V and 3 bases at J; junction bases unmatched: 11. This CDR3 has 17 residues. CDR1 SGHDT and CDR2 YYEEEE come from the germline V gene. DNA of the CDR3: TGTGCCAGCAGCCCCAGAGGACAGGGGGCGCGGGACACTGAAGCTTTCTTT. Amino acids: CASSPRGQGARDTEAFF.

The chain uses TRBV5-4 and TRBJ1-1; possibly TRBD1 for D (6 bases). Germline CDR1 and CDR2: SGHNT and YYREEE (reference sequence). The length of the CDR3 is 17 residues. The ends were cut back, 1 base at V and 1 base at J, with 17 bases in the middle. CDR3 DNA: TGTGCCAGCAGCTTGTGGGGGCAGGCCCCGGGGAACACTGAAGCTTTCTTT. Its protein is CASSLWGQAPGNTEAFF.

This clone was seen once. The chain combines TRBV11-1 with TRBJ2-5; tentative D call: TRBD1 (5 bases). The CDR3 loop spans 16 amino acids. V was clipped by 3 bases and J by 2 bases, with 16 bases between them. Germline V lookup: CDR1 SGHAT, CDR2 FQDESV (reference sequence). The CDR3 loop reads CASSLPVRTPQETQYF. CDR3 bases: TGTGCCAGCAGCTTGCCCGTGAGGACACCTCAAGAGACCCAGTACTTC.

The sample holds a few counts of this clone. The chain combines TRBV9 with TRBJ1-2; D unresolved. The V end was cut by 5 bases, the J end by 7 bases, with 12 bases between. The CDR3 is made up of 12 amino acids. The germline CDR1 and CDR2 sequences are SGDLS and YYNGEE. The CDR3 DNA reads as TGTGCCAGCAGTTCCAGAGTAAGTGGCTACACCTTC. This translates into CASSSRVSGYTF.

The rearrangement links TRBV4-3 to TRBJ1-2, with D hard to call. Germline CDR1 reads LGHNA; CDR2 reads YSLEER. The length of the CDR3 is 15 residues. V shed 0 bases and J shed 4 bases, with 12 bases lying between them. The CDR3 loop is CASSQEPGVVYGYTF. The CDR3, as DNA: TGCGCCAGCAGCCAAGAGCCCGGGGTCGTCTATGGCTACACCTTC.

This chain links TRBV6-5 with TRBJ1-1; TRBD1 is a possible D gene (6 bases). Trimming stripped 0 bases from V and 3 bases from J, with 14 bases between. This CDR3 has 16 amino acids. The germline V gene has CDR1 MNHEY and CDR2 SVGAGI. The CDR3 bases are TGTGCCAGCAGTTACTCTTGGCAGAGGGGGGACACTGAAGCTTTCTTT. Its protein product is CASSYSWQRGDTEAFF.

This rearrangement joins TRBV24-1 to TRBJ2-2, with 7 bases lining up with TRBD2. Per the germline V gene, CDR1 is KGHDR and CDR2 is SFDVKD. The CDR3 is 15 amino acids. V lost 7 bases to trimming and J lost 5 bases; unmatched junction nucleotides: 9. The CDR3 DNA reads TGTGCCACCAGCGACCCGGGACTACAAACCGGGGAGCTGTTTTTT. Translation: CATSDPGLQTGELFF.

The J gene is TRBJ1-3, the V gene TRBV5-4; unclear D gene. Germline V gives CDR1 SGHNT, CDR2 YYREEE (reference sequence). With 0 bases removed from V and 0 bases from J, the gap between germline ends came to 10 bases. The CDR3 is 16 residues long. CDR3 in amino acids: CASSLAGINSGNTIYF. CDR3 bases: TGTGCCAGCAGCTTGGCGGGGATTAACTCTGGAAACACCATATATTTT.

This clone occurred once. This rearrangement joins TRBV11-2 to TRBJ1-6; the D gene is possibly TRBD1 (5 bases). The germline gives CDR1 SGHAT, CDR2 FQNNGV. The V and J ends lost 0 bases and 1 base respectively, with 13 bases between them. The CDR3 is made up of 18 amino acids. The CDR3 loop is CASSLDLGPGSYNSPLHF. The CDR3 DNA reads TGTGCCAGCAGCTTAGATCTGGGGCCGGGATCCTATAATTCACCCCTCCACTTT.

In this sample, this clone turned up once. This sequence joins TRBV7-2 and TRBJ1-1; possibly TRBD1 for D (6 bases). Germline values: CDR1 SGHTA, CDR2 FQGNSA. The CDR3 extends over 16 amino acids. The V end was cut by 5 bases, the J end by 1 base, with 17 bases between. CDR3 bases: TGTGCCAGCAGCCCGGTGACAGGCTACGGGAACACTGAAGCTTTCTTT. Protein sequence: CASSPVTGYGNTEAFF.

This chain connects TRBV7-9 to TRBJ2-1; possible D gene TRBD2, 6 bases. Germline CDR1 SEHNR, CDR2 FQNEAQ (reference sequence). V was cut by 5 bases and J by 0 bases, with 14 bases left in between. CDR3 length equals 16 residues. The CDR3 here is CASSPRRGSSYNEQFF. The DNA for the CDR3 is TGTGCCAGCAGCCCTCGACGGGGGAGCTCCTACAATGAGCAGTTCTTC.

This chain uses TRBV7-2 with TRBJ1-1, with D unresolved. This CDR3 contains 14 residues. Germline CDR1 SGHTA, CDR2 FQGNSA. Trimming removed 5 bases at V and 7 bases at J, with 17 bases between. CDR3 sequence reads: CASSETPGKLEAFF. In nucleotides, the CDR3 is TGTGCCAGCAGCGAGACGCCCGGGAAACTTGAAGCTTTCTTT.

In DNA form, the CDR3 reads TGCGCCAGCAGCTCTTCCCCAACTAGCGGGAGTATAGCAGATACGCAGTATTTT. Translating gives CASSSSPTSGSIADTQYF. The chain links TRBV5-1 to TRBJ2-3, with 11 nucleotides matching TRBD2. Losses at the gene ends were 3 bases for V and 4 bases for J; bases not matched to a gene: 13. The CDR3 spans 18 residues. Germline CDR1 SGHRS, CDR2 YFSETQ. Looking up the rest from reference TRBV5-1 and TRBJ2-3 gives the full variable domain: KAGVTQTPRYLIKTRGQQVTLSCSPISGHRSVSWYQQTPGQGLQFLFEYFSETQRNKGNFPGRFSGRQFSNSRSEMNVSTLELGDSALYLCASSSSPTSGSIADTQYFGPGTRLTVL.

This clone appeared a single time. The CDR3 DNA follows: TGCAGCCTCCGACAGGGAAGGGAGGATGGCTACACCTTC. Translating gives CSLRQGREDGYTF. The chain uses TRBV29-1 and TRBJ1-2; 7 bases agree with TRBD1. Germline V gives CDR1 SQVTM, CDR2 ANQGSEA. This CDR3 comprises 13 residues. Trimming removed 8 bases from V and 6 bases from J; junction bases left unmatched: 12.

There are a few counts of this clone. V and J are TRBV5-6 and TRBJ1-5, with 7 bases fitting TRBD1. The J segment lost 5 bases and the V segment lost 4 bases, leaving 6 bases of the junction unmatched. The CDR3 is 14 residues long. CDR1 is SGHDT and CDR2 is YYEEEE in the germline V gene. The CDR3 is CASSGPGTDQPQHF. CDR3 nucleotides: TGTGCCAGCAGCGGGCCCGGGACAGATCAGCCCCAGCATTTT.